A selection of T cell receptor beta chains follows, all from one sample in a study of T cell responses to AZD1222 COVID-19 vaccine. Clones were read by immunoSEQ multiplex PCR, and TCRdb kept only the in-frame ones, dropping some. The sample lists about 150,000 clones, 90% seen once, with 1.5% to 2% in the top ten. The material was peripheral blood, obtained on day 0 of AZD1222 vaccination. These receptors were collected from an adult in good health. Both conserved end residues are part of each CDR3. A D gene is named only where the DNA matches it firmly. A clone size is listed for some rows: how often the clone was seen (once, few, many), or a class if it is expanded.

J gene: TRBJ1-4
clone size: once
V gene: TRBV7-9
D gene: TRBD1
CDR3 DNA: TGTGCCAGCAGCTTTTCTCCGGGACAGGGGGCAGTGGATGAAAAACTGTTTTTT
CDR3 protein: CASSFSPGQGAVDEKLFF

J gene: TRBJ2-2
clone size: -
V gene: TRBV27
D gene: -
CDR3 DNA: TGTGCCAGCAGTTTATTCCAAAACACCGGGGAGCTGTTTTTT
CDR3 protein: CASSLFQNTGELFF

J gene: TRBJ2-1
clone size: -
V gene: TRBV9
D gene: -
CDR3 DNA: TGTGCCAGCAGCGCCAACCATCTTAATGTGGCTGAGCAGTTCTTC
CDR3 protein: CASSANHLNVAEQFF

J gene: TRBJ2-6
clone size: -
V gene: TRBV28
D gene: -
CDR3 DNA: TGTGCCAGCAGTCACCAAAGCTCTGGGGCCAACGTCCTGACTTTC
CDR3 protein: CASSHQSSGANVLTF

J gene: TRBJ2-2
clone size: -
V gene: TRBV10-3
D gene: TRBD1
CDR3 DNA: TGTGCCATATCCGGGACAGGGGGCACCGGGGAGCTGTTTTTT
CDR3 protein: CAISGTGGTGELFF

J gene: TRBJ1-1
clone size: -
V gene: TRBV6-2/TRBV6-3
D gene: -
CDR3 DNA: TGTGCCAGCAGTTACGGGAGGGGCACTGAAGCTTTCTTT
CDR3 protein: CASSYGRGTEAFF

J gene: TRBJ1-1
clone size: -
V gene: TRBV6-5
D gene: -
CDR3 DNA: TGTGCCAGCAGTCCCGTCGGGGGGGCGGGGACTGAAGCTTTCTTT
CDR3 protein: CASSPVGGAGTEAFF

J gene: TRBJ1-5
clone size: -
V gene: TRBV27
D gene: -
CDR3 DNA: TGTGCCAGCAGTTTAGTGGTGAATCAGCCCCAGCATTTT
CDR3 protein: CASSLVVNQPQHF

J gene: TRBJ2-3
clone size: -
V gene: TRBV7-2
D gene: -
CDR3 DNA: TGTGCCAGCAGCGTCCGAAGTCCAGGTGGCGCAGATACGCAGTATTTT
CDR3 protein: CASSVRSPGGADTQYF

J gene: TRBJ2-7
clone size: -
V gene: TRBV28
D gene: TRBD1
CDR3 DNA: TGTGCCAGCAGTTTTGGGACAGGGCGCTACGAGCAGTACTTC
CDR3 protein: CASSFGTGRYEQYF

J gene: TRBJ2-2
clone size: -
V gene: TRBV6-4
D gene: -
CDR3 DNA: TGTGCCAGCAGCGCGGACATGTTTGAGACCGGGGAGCTGTTTTTT
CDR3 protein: CASSADMFETGELFF

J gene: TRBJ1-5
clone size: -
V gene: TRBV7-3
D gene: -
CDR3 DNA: TGTGCCAGCAGCTTATGGGGTGGTCAGCCCCAGCATTTT
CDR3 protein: CASSLWGGQPQHF

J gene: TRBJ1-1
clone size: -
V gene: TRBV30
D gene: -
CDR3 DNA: TGTGCCTGGAGTGTAAGTAGGCACACTGAAGCTTTCTTT
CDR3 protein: CAWSVSRHTEAFF

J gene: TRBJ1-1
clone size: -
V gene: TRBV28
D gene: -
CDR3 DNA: TGTGCCAGCCTAGGCTGGGGGAGGAACACTGAAGCTTTCTTT
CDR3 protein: CASLGWGRNTEAFF

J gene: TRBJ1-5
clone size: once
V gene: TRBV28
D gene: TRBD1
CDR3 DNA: TGTGCCAGCAGTTTCGGGACAGGGAGCAATCAGCCCCAGCATTTT
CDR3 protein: CASSFGTGSNQPQHF